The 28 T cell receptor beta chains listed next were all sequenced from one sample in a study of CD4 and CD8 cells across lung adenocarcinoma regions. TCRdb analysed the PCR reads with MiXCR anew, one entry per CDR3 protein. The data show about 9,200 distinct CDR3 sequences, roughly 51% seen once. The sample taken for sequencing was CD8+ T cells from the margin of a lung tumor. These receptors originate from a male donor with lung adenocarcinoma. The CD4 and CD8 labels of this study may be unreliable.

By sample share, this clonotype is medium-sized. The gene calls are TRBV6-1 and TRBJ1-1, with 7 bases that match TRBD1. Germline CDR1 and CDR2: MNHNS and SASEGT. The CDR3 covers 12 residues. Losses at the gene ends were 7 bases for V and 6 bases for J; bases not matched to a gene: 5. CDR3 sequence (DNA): TGTGCCAGCACCCGACAGGGCGCTGAAGCTTTCTTT. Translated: CASTRQGAEAFF.

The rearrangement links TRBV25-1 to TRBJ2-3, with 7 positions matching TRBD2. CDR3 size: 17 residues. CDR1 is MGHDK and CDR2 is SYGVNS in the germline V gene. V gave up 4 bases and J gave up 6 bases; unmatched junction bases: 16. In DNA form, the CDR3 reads TGTGCCAGCAGTGCTTCAATAGGGGCGGGAGAGGGGGATACGCAGTATTTT. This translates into CASSASIGAGEGDTQYF.

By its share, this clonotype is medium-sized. CDR3 sequence (DNA): TGTGCCAGCAGCCACGGGGGAACTGGGGCCAACGTCCTGACTTTC. The encoded protein is CASSHGGTGANVLTF. The chain recombines TRBV27 with TRBJ2-6; possible D gene TRBD2, 6 bases. The V gene's germline CDR1 is MNHEY and CDR2 SMNVEV (reference sequence). The CDR3 length is 15 residues. The V gene lost 6 bases and the J gene lost 2 bases, with 11 bases spanning the gap. Looking up the rest from reference TRBV27 and TRBJ2-6 gives the full variable domain: EAQVTQNPRYLITVTGKKLTVTCSQNMNHEYMSWYRQDPGLGLRQIYYSMNVEVTDKGDVPEGYKVSRKEKRNFPLILESPSPNQTSLYFCASSHGGTGANVLTFGAGSRLTVL.

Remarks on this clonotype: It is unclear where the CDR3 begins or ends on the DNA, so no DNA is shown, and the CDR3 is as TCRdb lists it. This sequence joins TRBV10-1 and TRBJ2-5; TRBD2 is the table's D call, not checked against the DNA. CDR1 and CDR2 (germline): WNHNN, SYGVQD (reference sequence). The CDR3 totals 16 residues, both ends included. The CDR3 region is CASSEVAGGAGETQYF.

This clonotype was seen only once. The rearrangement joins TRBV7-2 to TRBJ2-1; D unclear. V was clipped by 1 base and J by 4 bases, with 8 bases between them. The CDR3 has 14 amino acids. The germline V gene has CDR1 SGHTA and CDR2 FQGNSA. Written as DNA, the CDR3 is TGTGCCAGCAGCTTAGTATCTCCTTACAATGAGCAGTTCTTC. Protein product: CASSLVSPYNEQFF.

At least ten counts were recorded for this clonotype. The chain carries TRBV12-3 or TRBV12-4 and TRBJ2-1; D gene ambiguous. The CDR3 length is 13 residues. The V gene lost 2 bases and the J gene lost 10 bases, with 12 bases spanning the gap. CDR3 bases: TGTGCCAGCAGTTTAAGCCCTTCCGTGGAGCAGTTCTTC. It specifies CASSLSPSVEQFF.

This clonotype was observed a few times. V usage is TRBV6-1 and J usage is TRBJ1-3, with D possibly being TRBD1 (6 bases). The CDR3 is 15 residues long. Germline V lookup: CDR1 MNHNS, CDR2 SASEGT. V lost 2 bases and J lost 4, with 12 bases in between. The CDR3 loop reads CASSEFPGAGNTIYF. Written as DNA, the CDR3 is TGTGCCAGCAGTGAATTCCCAGGGGCAGGAAACACCATATATTTT.

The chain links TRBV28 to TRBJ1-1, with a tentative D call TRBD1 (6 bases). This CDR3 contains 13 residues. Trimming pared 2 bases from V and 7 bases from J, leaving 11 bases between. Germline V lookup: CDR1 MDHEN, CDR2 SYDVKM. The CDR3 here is CASSLPGAGEAFF. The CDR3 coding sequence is TGTGCCAGCAGTTTACCGGGGGCGGGTGAAGCTTTCTTT.

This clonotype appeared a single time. The CDR3 bases are TGTGCCAGCAGTCTCCAGAGACTAGGGGGGGGGGGCGAAAACATTCAGTATTTT. Translation: CASSLQRLGGGGENIQYF. V and J are TRBV27 and TRBJ2-3, with D possibly TRBD2 on 7 matching bases. The CDR3 consists of 18 residues. Germline CDR1 MNHEY, CDR2 SMNVEV (reference sequence). The ends were cut back, 5 bases at V and 12 bases at J, with 33 bases in the middle.

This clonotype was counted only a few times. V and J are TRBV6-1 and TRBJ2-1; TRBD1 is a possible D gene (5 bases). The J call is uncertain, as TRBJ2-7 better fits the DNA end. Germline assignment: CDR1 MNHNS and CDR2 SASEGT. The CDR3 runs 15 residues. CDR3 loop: CASSDLGHSSYEQYF. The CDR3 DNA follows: TGTGCCAGCAGTGACCTCGGACATTCCTCCTACGAGCAGTACTTC.

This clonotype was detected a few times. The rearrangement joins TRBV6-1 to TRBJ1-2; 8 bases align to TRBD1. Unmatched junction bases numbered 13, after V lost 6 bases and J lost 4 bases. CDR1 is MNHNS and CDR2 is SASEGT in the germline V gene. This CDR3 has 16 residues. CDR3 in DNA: TGTGCCAGCAGAGCGGCCATACAGGGGGGTAGCTATGGCTACACCTTC. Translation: CASRAAIQGGSYGYTF.

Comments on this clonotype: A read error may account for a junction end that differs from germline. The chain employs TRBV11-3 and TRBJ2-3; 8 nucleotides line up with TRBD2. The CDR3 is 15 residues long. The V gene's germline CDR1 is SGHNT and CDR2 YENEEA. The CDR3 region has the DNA TGTGGCCGCAGCTCGGGGGGGGGAGCCAAAAACACGCAGTACTTT. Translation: CGRSSGGGAKNTQYF.

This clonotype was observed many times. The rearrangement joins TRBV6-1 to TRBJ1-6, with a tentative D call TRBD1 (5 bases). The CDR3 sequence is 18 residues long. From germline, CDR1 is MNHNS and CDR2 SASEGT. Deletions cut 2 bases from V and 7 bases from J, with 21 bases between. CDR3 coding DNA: TGTGCCAGCAGTGAAAAGGTTGTCAGGGTCACCGGGAATTCACCCCTCCACTTT. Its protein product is CASSEKVVRVTGNSPLHF.

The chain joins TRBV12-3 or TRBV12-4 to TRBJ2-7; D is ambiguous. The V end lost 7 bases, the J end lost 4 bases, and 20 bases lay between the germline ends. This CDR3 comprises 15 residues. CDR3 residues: CASTRSHGLPYEQYF. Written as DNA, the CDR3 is TGTGCCAGCACCAGGTCCCACGGCTTACCTTACGAGCAGTACTTC.

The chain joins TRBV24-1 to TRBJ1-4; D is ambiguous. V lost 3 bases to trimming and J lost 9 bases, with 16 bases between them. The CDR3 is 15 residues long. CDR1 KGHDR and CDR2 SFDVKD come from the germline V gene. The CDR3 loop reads CATSDAAGRSKKLFF. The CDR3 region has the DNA TGTGCCACCAGTGATGCAGCCGGGAGGAGTAAAAAACTGTTTTTT.

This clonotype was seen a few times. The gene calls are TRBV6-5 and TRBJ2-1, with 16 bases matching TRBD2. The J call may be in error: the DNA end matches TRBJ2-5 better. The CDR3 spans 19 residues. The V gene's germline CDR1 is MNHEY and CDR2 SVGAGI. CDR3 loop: CASSYQTGLAGGPGETQYF. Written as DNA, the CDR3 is TGTGCCAGCAGTTACCAAACGGGACTAGCGGGAGGGCCTGGGGAGACCCAGTACTTC.

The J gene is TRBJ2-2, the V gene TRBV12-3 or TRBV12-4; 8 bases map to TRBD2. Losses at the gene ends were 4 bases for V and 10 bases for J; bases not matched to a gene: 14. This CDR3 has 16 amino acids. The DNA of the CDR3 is TGTGCCAGCAGTTCGCCTAGCGGGCGTTTGGCGAAGGAGCTGTTTTTT. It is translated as CASSSPSGRLAKELFF.

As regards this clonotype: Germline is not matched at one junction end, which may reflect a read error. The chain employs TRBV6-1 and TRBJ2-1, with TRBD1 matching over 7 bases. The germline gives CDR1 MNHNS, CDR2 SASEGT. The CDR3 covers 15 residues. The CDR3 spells CASNIEARGTDEQFF. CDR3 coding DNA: TGTGCCAGCAACATAGAGGCTAGGGGGACAGATGAGCAGTTTTTC.

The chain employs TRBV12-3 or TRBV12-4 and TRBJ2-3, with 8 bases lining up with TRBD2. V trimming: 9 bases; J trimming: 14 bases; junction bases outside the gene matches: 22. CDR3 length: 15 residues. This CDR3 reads CARSVQAGGTGELYF. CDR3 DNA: TGTGCCAGGAGCGTCCAGGCGGGAGGCACAGGTGAGCTGTATTTT.

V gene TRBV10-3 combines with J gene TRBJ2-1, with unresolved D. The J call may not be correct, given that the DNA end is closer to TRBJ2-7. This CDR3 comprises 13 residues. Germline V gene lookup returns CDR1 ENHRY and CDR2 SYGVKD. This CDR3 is CATVRPGSYEQYF. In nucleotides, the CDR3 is TGTGCCACCGTCCGACCCGGCTCCTACGAGCAGTACTTC.

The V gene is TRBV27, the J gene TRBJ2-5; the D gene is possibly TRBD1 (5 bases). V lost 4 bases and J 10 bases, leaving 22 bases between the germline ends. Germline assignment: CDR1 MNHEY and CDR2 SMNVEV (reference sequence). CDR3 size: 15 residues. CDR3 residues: CASSSRGSGANVQYF. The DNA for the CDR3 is TGTGCCAGCAGTTCAAGGGGCTCTGGGGCCAACGTCCAGTACTTC.

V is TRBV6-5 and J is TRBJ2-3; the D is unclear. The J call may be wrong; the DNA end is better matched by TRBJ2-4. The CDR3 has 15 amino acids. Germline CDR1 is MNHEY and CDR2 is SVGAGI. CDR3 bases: TGTGCCAGCAGTTACCGTATGGTTAGCAAAGATATTCAGTACTTC. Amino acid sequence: CASSYRMVSKDIQYF.

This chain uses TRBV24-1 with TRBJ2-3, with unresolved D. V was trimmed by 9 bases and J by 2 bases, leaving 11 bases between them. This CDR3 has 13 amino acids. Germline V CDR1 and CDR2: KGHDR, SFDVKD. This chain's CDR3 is CATVSQATDTQYF. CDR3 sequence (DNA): TGTGCCACCGTTAGTCAGGCCACAGATACGCAGTATTTT.

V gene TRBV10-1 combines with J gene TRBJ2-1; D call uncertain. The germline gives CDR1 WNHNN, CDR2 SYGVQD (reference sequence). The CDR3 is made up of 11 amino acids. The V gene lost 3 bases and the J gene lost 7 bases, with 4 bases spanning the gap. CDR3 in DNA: TGCGCCAGCAGTGAACGAAATGAGCAGTTCTTC. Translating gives CASSERNEQFF.

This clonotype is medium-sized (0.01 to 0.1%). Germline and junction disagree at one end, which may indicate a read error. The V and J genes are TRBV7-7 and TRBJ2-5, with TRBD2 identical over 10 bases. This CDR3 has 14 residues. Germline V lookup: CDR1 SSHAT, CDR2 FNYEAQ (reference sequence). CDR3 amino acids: CASSPLAGEETQYF. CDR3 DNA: TGTGCTAGCAGCCCTCTAGCGGGAGAAGAGACCCAGTACTTC.

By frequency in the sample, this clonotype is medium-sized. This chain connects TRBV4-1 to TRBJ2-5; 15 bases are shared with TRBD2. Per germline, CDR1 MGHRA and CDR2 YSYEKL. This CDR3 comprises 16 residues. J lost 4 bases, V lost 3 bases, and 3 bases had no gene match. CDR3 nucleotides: TGCGCCAGCAGCCAGGGACTAGCGGGAGGTGGAGAGACCCAGTACTTC. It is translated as CASSQGLAGGGETQYF.

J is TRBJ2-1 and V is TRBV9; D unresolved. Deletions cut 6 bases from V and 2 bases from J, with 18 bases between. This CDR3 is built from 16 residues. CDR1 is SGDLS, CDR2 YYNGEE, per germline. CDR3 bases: TGTGCCAGCAACCCTTCTATGACCCCTACCTACAATGAGCAGTTCTTC. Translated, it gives CASNPSMTPTYNEQFF.

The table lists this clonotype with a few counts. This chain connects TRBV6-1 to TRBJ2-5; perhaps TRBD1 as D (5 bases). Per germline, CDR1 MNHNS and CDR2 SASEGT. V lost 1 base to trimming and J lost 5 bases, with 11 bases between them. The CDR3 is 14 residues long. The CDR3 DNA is TGTGCCAGCAGTGAAGGTTGGGCAGGGGAGACCCAGTACTTC. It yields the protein CASSEGWAGETQYF.